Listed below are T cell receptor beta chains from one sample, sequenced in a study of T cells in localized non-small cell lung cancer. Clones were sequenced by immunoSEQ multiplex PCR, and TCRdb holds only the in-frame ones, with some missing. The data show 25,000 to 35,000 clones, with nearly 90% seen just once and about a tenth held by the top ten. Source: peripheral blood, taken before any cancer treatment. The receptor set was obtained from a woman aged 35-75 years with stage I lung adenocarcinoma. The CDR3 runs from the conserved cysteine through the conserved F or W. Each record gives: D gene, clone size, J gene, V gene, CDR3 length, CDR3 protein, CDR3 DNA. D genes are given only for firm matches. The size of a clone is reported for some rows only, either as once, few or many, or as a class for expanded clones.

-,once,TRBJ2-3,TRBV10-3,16,CAISEGSGYGTDTQYF,TGTGCCATCAGTGAAGGTAGCGGCTATGGTACAGATACGCAGTATTTT
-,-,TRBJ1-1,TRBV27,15,CASSLLGEMNTEAFF,TGTGCCAGCAGTTTATTGGGCGAAATGAACACTGAAGCTTTCTTT
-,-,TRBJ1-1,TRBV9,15,CASSSDLLPHTEAFF,TGTGCCAGCAGCTCGGACCTGTTACCTCACACTGAAGCTTTCTTT
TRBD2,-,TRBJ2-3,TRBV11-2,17,CASSLGGSGSNTDTQYF,TGTGCCAGCAGCTTAGGAGGCAGCGGGAGTAATACAGATACGCAGTATTTT
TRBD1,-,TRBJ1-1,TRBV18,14,CASSMGQGDTEAFF,TGTGCCAGCTCCATGGGACAGGGGGACACTGAAGCTTTCTTT
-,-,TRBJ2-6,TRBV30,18,CAWSVLQGGLSGANVLTF,TGTGCCTGGAGTGTACTCCAGGGAGGTTTGTCTGGGGCCAACGTCCTGACTTTC
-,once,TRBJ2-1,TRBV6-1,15,CASKGLARAYNEQFF,TGTGCCAGCAAGGGGCTAGCGCGCGCCTACAATGAGCAGTTCTTC
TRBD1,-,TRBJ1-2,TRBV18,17,CASHLGTGDYFNYGYTF,TGTGCCAGCCACCTAGGAACAGGGGACTACTTTAACTATGGCTACACCTTC
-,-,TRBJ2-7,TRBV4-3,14,CASSQDLKGYEQYF,TGCGCCAGCAGCCAAGATCTTAAGGGCTACGAGCAGTACTTC
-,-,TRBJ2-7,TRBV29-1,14,CSAYSTEDSYEQYF,TGCAGCGCCTACTCGACAGAGGACTCCTACGAGCAGTACTTC
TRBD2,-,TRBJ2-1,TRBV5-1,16,CASSRLAGGSYNEQFF,TGCGCCAGCAGCCGACTAGCGGGAGGGTCCTACAATGAGCAGTTCTTC
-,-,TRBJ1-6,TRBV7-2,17,CASSLVLSGSYNSPLHF,TGTGCCAGCAGCTTAGTCCTCTCAGGGTCCTATAATTCACCCCTCCACTTT
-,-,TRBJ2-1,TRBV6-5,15,CASSYAQGNYNEQFF,TGTGCCAGCAGTTACGCGCAGGGCAACTACAATGAGCAGTTCTTC
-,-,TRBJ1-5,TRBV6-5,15,CASSKGTDSNQPQHF,TGTGCCAGCAGTAAGGGGACGGATAGCAATCAGCCCCAGCATTTT
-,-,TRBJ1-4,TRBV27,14,CASRPRAGAEKLFF,TGTGCCAGCAGGCCCCGGGCCGGAGCGGAAAAACTGTTTTTT
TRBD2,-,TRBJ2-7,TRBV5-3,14,CARSTGLAGGEQYF,TGTGCCAGAAGCACGGGACTAGCGGGAGGCGAGCAGTACTTC
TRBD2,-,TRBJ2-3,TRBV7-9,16,CASSLVERGSTDTQYF,TGTGCCAGCAGCTTAGTAGAGCGGGGGAGCACAGATACGCAGTATTTT